This entry concerns a single TCR beta chain. This sample is part of a study of blood T cell repertoires in COVID-19. About the study: The United States, Italy and Spain supplied acute and convalescent COVID-19 samples.

Germline loops: CDR1 SGHVS, CDR2 FQNEAQ. The CDR3 consists of 16 residues. The V and J ends lost 1 base and 0 bases respectively, with 12 bases between them. Per the original data handling: Amplification from reference gene primers served as the basis for estimated nucleated cell counts. Sequencing used immunoSEQ multiplex PCR; TCRdb keeps in-frame clones, though not all of them. V and J calls plus clone size are reproduced from that table; the DNA served to infer D and trimming. The sample has about 100,000 clones; roughly 90% are singletons. The sample was peripheral blood. The chain couples TRBV7-8 to TRBJ1-1; possible D gene TRBD1, 5 bases. This clonotype originated in a human donor with active COVID-19. The donor label of this sample is uncertain. The CDR3 DNA reads as TGTGCCAGCAGCTTAGAAGTCGGCAGGGTGAACACTGAAGCTTTCTTT. Its protein product is CASSLEVGRVNTEAFF.